This T cell receptor beta chain was documented in a study of shared clonotypes between healthy human individuals. Only in-frame clones appear in the TCRdb table, and some are missing; sequencing was by immunoSEQ multiplex PCR. The data show more than 450,000 clones, 70% to 80% seen once. Per the germline V gene, CDR1 is SGHRS and CDR2 is YFSETQ. V lost 1 base to trimming and J lost 4 bases, with 11 bases between them. The length of the CDR3 is 14 residues. The receptor was derived from a middle-aged woman in good health. Some clones in this sample may be carry-over from other donors' samples. Sequencing input: PBMCs. The chain joins TRBV5-1 to TRBJ2-5; D possibly corresponds to TRBD2 (6 bases). DNA of the CDR3: TGCGCCAGCAGCTTGTTACCCGGGGGAGAGACCCAGTACTTC. Encoded protein: CASSLLPGGETQYF.